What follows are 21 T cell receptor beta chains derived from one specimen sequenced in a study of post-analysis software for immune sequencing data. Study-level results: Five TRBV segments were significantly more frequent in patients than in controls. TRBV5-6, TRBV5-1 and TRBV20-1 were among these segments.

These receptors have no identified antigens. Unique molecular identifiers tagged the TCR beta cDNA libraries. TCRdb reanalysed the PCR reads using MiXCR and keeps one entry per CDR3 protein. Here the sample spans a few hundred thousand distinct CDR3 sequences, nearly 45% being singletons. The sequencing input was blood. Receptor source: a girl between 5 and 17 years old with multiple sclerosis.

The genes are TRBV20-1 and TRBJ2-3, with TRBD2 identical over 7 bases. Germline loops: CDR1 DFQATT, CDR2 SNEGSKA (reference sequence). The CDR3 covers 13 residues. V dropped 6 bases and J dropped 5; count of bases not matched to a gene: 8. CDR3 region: CSAITPSGDTQYF. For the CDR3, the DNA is TGCAGTGCCATAACCCCTAGCGGAGATACGCAGTATTTT.

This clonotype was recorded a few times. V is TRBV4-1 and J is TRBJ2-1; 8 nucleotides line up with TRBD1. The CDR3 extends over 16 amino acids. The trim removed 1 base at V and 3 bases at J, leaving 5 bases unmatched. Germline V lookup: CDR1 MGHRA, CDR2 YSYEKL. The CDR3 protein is CASSQVGQGNYNEQFF. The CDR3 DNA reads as TGCGCCAGCAGCCAAGTTGGACAGGGAAACTACAATGAGCAGTTCTTC.

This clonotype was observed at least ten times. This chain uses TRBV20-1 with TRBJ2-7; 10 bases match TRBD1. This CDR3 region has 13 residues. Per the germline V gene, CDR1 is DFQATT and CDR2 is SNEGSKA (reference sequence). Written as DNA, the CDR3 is TGCAGCGCCGACAGGGGGCAATCCTACGAGCAGTACTTC. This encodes CSADRGQSYEQYF.

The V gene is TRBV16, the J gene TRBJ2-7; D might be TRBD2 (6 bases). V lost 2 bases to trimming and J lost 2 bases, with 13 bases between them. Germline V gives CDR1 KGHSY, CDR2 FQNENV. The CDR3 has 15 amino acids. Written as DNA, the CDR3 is TGTGCCAGCAGCCAAGAGAGTGCGGGGCCCTACGAGCAGTACTTC. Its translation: CASSQESAGPYEQYF.

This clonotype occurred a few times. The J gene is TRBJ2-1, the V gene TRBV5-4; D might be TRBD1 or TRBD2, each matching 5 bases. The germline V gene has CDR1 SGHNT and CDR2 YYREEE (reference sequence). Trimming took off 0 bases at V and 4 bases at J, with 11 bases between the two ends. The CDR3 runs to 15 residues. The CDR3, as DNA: TGTGCCAGCAGCTTGGGTATGAGGGGTTACAATGAGCAGTTCTTC. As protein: CASSLGMRGYNEQFF.

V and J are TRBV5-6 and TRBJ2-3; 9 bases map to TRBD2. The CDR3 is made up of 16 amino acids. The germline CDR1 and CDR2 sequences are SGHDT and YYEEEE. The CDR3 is CTGSPSGLATADTQYF. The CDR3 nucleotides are TGTACCGGCAGCCCCAGCGGACTAGCGACCGCAGATACGCAGTATTTT.

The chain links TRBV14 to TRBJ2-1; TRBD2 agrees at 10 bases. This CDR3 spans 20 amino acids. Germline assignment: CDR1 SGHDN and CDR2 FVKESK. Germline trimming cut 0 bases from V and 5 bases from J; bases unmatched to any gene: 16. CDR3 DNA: TGTGCCAGCAGCCAAGATTTTGGGTTACTAGGACTAGCGGAGGACAATGAGCAGTTCTTC. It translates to CASSQDFGLLGLAEDNEQFF.

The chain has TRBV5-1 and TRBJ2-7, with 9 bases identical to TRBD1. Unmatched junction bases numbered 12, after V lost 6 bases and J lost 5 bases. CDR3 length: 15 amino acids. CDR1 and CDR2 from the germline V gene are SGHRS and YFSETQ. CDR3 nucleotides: TGCGCCAGCAAAGTTACCGGGACAGGGAACAACGAGCAGTACTTC. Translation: CASKVTGTGNNEQYF.

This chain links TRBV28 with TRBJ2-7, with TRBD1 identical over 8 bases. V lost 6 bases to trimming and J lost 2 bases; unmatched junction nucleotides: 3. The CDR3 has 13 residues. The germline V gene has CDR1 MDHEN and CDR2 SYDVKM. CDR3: CASSRQGPYEQYF. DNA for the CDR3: TGTGCCAGCAGCCGACAGGGGCCCTACGAGCAGTACTTC. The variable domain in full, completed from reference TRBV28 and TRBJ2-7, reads DVKVTQSSRYLVKRTGEKVFLECVQDMDHENMFWYRQDPGLGLRLIYFSYDVKMKEKGDIPEGYSVSREKKERFSLILESASTNQTSMYLCASSRQGPYEQYFGPGTRLTVT.

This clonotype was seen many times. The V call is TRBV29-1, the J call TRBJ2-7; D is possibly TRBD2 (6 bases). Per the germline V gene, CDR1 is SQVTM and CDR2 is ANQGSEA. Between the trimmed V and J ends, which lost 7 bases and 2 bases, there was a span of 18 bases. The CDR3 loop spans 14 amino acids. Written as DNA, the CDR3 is TGCAGCGCCGTCCCCAGCCCTAGCGCCTACGAGCAGTACTTC. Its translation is CSAVPSPSAYEQYF.

The CDR3 loop is CASSSGGAMGGYTF. The CDR3 nucleotides read TGTGCCAGCAGCTCAGGGGGCGCAATGGGTGGCTACACCTTC. The chain is built from TRBV12-3 or TRBV12-4 and TRBJ1-2, with 8 bases matching TRBD1. This CDR3 is 14 amino acids long. V gave up 6 bases and J gave up 7 bases; unmatched junction bases: 10.

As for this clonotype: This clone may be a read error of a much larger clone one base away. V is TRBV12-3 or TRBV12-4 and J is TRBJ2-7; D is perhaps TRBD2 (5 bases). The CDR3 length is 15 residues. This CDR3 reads CASSDLAAGSCEQYF. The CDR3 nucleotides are TGTGCCAGCAGTGATTTAGCCGCGGGCTCCTGCGAGCAGTACTTC.

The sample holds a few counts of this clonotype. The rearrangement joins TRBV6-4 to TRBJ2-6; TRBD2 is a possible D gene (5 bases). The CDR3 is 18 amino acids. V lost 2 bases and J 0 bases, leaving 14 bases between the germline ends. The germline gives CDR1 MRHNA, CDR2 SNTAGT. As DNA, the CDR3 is TGTGCCAGCAGTGACCGATATGAGGGCGGCTCTGGGGCCAACGTCCTGACTTTC. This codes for CASSDRYEGGSGANVLTF.

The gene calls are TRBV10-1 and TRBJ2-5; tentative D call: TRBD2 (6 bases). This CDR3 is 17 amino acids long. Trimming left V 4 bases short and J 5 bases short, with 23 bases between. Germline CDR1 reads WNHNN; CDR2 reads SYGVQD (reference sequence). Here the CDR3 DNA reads TGCGCCAGCAGTGTATCCACCGAAGGTCCGGAGGGGGAGACCCAGTACTTC. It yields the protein CASSVSTEGPEGETQYF.

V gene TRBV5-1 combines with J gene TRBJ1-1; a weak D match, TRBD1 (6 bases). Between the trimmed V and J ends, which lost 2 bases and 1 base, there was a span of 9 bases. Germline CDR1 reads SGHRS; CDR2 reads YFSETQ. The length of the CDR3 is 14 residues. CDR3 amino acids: CASSLEGQNTEAFF. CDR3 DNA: TGCGCCAGCAGCTTAGAGGGACAGAACACTGAAGCTTTCTTT.

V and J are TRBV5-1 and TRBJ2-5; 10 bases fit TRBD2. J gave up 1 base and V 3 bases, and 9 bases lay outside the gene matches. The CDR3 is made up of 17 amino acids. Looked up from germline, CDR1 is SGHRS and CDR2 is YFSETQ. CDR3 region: CASSWWTSGTTQETQYF. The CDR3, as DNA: TGCGCCAGCAGCTGGTGGACTAGCGGCACTACCCAAGAGACCCAGTACTTC. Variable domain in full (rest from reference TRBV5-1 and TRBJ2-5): KAGVTQTPRYLIKTRGQQVTLSCSPISGHRSVSWYQQTPGQGLQFLFEYFSETQRNKGNFPGRFSGRQFSNSRSEMNVSTLELGDSALYLCASSWWTSGTTQETQYFGPGTRLLVL.

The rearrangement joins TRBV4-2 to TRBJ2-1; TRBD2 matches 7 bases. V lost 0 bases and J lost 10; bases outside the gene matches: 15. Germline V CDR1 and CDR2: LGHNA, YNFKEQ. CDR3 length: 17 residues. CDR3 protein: CASSQEVVAGPSEEQFF. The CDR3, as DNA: TGTGCCAGCAGCCAAGAGGTGGTAGCGGGCCCGTCGGAAGAGCAGTTCTTC.

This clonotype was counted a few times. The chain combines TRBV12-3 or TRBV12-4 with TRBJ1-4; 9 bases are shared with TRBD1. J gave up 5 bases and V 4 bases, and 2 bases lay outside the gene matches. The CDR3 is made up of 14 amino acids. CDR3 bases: TGTGCCAGCAGTTCGGGACAGGGAAATGAAAAACTGTTTTTT. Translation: CASSSGQGNEKLFF.

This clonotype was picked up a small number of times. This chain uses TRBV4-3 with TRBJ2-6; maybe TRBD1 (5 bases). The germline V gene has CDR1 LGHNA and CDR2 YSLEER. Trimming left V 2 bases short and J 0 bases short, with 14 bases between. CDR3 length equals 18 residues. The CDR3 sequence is CASSQQGQFLSGANVLTF. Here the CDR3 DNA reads TGCGCCAGCAGCCAACAGGGCCAATTTCTCTCTGGGGCCAACGTCCTGACTTTC.

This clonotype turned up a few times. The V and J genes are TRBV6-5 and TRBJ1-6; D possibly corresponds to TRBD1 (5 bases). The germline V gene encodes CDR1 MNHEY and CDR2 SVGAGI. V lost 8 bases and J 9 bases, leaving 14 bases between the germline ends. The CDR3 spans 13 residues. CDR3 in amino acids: CASGTTVSSPLHF. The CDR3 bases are TGTGCCAGCGGGACGACAGTCAGTTCACCCCTCCACTTT.

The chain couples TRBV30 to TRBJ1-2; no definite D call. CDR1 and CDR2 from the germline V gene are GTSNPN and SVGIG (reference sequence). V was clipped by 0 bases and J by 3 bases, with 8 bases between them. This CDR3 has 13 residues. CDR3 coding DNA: TGTGCCTGGAGTGTTCAGGCGGACTATGGCTACACCTTC. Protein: CAWSVQADYGYTF.